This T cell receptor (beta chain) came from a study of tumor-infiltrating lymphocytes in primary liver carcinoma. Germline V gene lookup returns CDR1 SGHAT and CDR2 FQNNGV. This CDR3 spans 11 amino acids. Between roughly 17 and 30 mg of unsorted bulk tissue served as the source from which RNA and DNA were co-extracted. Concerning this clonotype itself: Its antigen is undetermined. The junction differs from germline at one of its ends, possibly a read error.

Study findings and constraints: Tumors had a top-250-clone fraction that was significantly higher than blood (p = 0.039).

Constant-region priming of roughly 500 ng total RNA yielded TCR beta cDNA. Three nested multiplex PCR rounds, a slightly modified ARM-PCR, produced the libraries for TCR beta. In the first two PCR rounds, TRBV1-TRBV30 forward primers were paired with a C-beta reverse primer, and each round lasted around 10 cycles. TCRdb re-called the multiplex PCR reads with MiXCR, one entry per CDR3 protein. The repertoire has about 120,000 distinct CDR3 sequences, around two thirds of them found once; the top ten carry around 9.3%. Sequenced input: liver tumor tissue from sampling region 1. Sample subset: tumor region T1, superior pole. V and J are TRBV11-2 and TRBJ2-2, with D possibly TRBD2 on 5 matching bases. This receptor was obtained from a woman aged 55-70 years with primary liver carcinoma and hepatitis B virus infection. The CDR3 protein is CARRSAGELFF. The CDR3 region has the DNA TGTGCCAGGAGGAGCGCCGGGGAGTTGTTTTTT.